A selection of T cell receptor beta chains follows, all from one sample in a study of technical replicates of blood from a handful of donors. Produced via immunoSEQ multiplex PCR; TCRdb's table is partial and in-frame only. Of just over 70,000 clones listed, 90% to 95% are singletons. The sample was T cells isolated from PBMCs. The receptors originated from a human donor in good health. Both conserved end residues are part of each CDR3. Each record gives: V gene, J gene, clone size, D gene, CDR3 protein, CDR3 DNA. D genes are given only for firm matches. The size entry is marked missing in some rows and otherwise reads once, few, many or a size class.

TRBV10-2	TRBJ2-7	once	TRBD2	CASRLASGRKSYEQYF	TGCGCCAGCAGACTAGCTAGCGGGAGGAAGTCCTACGAGCAGTACTTC
TRBV29-1	TRBJ2-1	.	.	CSVVWAGENEQFF	TGCAGCGTTGTCTGGGCAGGGGAGAATGAGCAGTTCTTC
TRBV30	TRBJ2-5	.	TRBD2	CAWSGGGRALQETQYF	TGTGCCTGGAGTGGAGGCGGGAGGGCCCTCCAAGAGACCCAGTACTTC
TRBV4-2	TRBJ2-1	once	.	CASSQDIGSDEQFF	TGTGCCAGCAGCCAAGATATCGGGTCTGATGAGCAGTTCTTC
TRBV7-6	TRBJ2-7	once	TRBD2	CASSRSGRLYEQYF	TGTGCCAGCAGCCGTAGCGGGAGGCTCTACGAGCAGTACTTC
TRBV5-6	TRBJ2-3	.	.	CASSRLGPSTDTQYF	TGTGCCAGCAGCAGACTAGGCCCTAGCACAGATACGCAGTATTTT
TRBV28	TRBJ1-2	.	TRBD1	CASSTLRPGQGSTNVVANYGYTF	TGTGCCAGCAGTACACTTCGGCCGGGACAGGGGTCTACCAACGTCGTAGCTAACTATGGCTACACCTTC
TRBV5-1	TRBJ2-7	.	TRBD1	CASSHRGGYEQYF	TGCGCCAGCAGCCACAGGGGTGGGTACGAGCAGTACTTC
TRBV19	TRBJ1-1	.	TRBD1	CASSRDRDAEAFF	TGTGCCAGTAGTAGGGACAGGGATGCTGAAGCTTTCTTT
TRBV4-3	TRBJ1-5	.	TRBD1	CASSQETGGNQPQHF	TGCGCCAGCAGCCAAGAAACAGGGGGCAATCAGCCCCAGCATTTT
TRBV14	TRBJ1-2	.	.	CASRRRYTF	TGTGCCAGCAGGCGGCGCTACACCTTC
TRBV18	TRBJ2-7	.	.	CASSPGRAYEQYF	TGTGCCAGCTCACCAGGCAGGGCGTACGAGCAGTACTTC
TRBV4-1	TRBJ2-7	.	.	CASSHLTSTEQYF	TGCGCCAGCAGCCACCTAACTAGCACCGAGCAGTACTTC
TRBV19	TRBJ2-5	once	.	CASFRTLFEHTQYF	TGTGCCAGCTTCCGGACTTTGTTTGAGCACACCCAGTACTTC
TRBV18	TRBJ2-2	.	.	CASSPPTTTGELFF	TGTGCCAGCTCACCACCGACAACCACCGGGGAGCTGTTTTTT
TRBV4-1	TRBJ1-1	.	TRBD1	CASCGRSGQAIMNTEAFF	TGCGCCAGCTGCGGCCGGTCAGGACAGGCGATAATGAACACTGAAGCTTTCTTT
TRBV6-6	TRBJ2-1	.	TRBD2	CASRSSGRANEQFF	TGTGCCAGCAGATCTAGCGGGAGAGCCAATGAGCAGTTCTTC
TRBV21-1	TRBJ2-1	.	.	CASSKKGGGSSYNEQFF	TGTGCCAGCAGCAAAAAGGGGGGAGGGAGCTCCTACAATGAGCAGTTCTTC
TRBV11-3	TRBJ2-3	.	TRBD2	CASSQTSGYTDTQYF	TGTGCCAGCAGCCAGACTAGCGGGTACACAGATACGCAGTATTTT
TRBV11-2	TRBJ1-1	few	.	CAVQDQAGTEAFF	TGTGCCGTCCAAGACCAAGCGGGCACTGAAGCTTTCTTT
TRBV5-1	TRBJ1-2	.	.	CASSPGWGGYGYTF	TGCGCCAGCAGCCCCGGGTGGGGGGGCTATGGCTACACCTTC
TRBV9	TRBJ2-2	.	TRBD2	CASSTRLAGGELFF	TGTGCCAGCAGCACTCGACTAGCGGGAGGGGAGCTGTTTTTT
TRBV25-1	TRBJ1-2	.	.	CASRGGNYGYTF	TGTGCCAGCAGGGGGGGGAACTATGGCTACACCTTC
TRBV6-4	TRBJ2-7	.	.	CASSEEDGYEQYF	TGTGCCAGCAGTGAGGAGGACGGCTACGAGCAGTACTTC
TRBV27	TRBJ1-2	once	.	CASSIAGRVHNYGYTF	TGTGCCAGCTCGATCGCTGGCCGTGTCCATAACTATGGCTACACCTTC
TRBV5-1	TRBJ2-3	.	TRBD2	CASSLNLAGGRWGNDTQYF	TGCGCCAGCAGCTTGAATCTAGCGGGGGGTCGCTGGGGCAATGATACGCAGTATTTT
TRBV18	TRBJ2-7	.	TRBD2	CASSPDWREISEQYF	TGTGCCAGCTCTCCCGACTGGCGGGAGATAAGTGAGCAGTACTTC
TRBV11-2	TRBJ1-2	.	.	CASSLLRGYYGYTF	TGTGCCAGCAGCTTATTAAGGGGGTACTATGGCTACACCTTC
TRBV28	TRBJ1-1	.	.	CASSPQGSRYTEAFF	TGTGCCAGCAGTCCACAGGGAAGTCGGTACACTGAAGCTTTCTTT